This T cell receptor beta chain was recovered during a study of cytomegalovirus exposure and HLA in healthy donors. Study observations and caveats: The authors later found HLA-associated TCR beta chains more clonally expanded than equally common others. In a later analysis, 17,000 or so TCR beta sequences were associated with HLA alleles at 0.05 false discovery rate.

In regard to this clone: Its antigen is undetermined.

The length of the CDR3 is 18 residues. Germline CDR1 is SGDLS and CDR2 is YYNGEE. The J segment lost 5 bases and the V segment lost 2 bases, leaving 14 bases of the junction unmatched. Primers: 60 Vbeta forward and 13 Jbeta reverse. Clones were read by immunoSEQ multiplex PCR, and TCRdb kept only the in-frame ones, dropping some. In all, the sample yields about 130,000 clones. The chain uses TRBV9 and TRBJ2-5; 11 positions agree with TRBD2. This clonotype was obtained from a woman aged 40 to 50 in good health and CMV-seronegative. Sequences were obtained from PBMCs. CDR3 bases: TGTGCCAGCAGCGTCGGGAGCCTAGCGGGGGGCCCCCGGGAGACCCAGTACTTC. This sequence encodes CASSVGSLAGGPRETQYF.